This TCR beta chain derives from a study of response to subunit inactivated influenza vaccine. Worth noting for this clonotype: Its cognate antigen is unknown.

Broader study findings: There was a suggestion from the authors that each seasonal influenza vaccination recruits few new T cells.

Trimming removed 7 bases from V and 9 bases from J; junction bases left unmatched: 8. The CDR3 covers 13 residues. Germline CDR1 and CDR2: ENHRY and SYGVKD. TCRdb called the RT-PCR reads again in MiXCR, with one record for every CDR3 protein. The data show roughly 700,000 distinct CDR3 sequences, 15% to 18% seen once. The chain couples TRBV10-3 to TRBJ2-1; TRBD1 matches at 8 bases. This specimen consisted of PBMCs from blood, obtained 11 to 12 days after vaccination. This sequence originates from a man aged 50 or older who received an inactivated influenza vaccine. CDR3: CAIKDREYVEQFF. CDR3 coding DNA: TGTGCCATCAAGGACAGGGAATATGTTGAGCAGTTCTTC.